One and the same sample provided the 11 T cell receptor beta chains below, sequenced in a study of immune cell composition in non-small cell lung cancer. Normal lung was taken at the farthest possible site, at least 3 cm from tumour. Measured with immunoSEQ multiplex PCR; TCRdb has only the in-frame clones, and not every one. The table lists fewer than 3,500 clones, about 74% of them singletons. Specimen: non-adjacent lung tissue. The source is a human donor with non-small cell lung cancer.

CDR3 sequence (DNA): TGCGCCAGCGGTGGGAGGCCCAGCGGGGGGCAGGGAGAGACCCAGTACTTC. This sequence encodes CASGGRPSGGQGETQYF. The V call is TRBV5-1, the J call TRBJ2-5; 9 nucleotides line up with TRBD2. V lost 7 bases to trimming and J lost 4 bases; unmatched junction nucleotides: 17. The CDR3 runs 17 residues. Germline V gene sequence: CDR1 SGHRS, CDR2 YFSETQ. Based on the CDR3 plus reference TRBV5-1 and TRBJ2-5, the full variable domain is KAGVTQTPRYLIKTRGQQVTLSCSPISGHRSVSWYQQTPGQGLQFLFEYFSETQRNKGNFPGRFSGRQFSNSRSEMNVSTLELGDSALYLCASGGRPSGGQGETQYFGPGTRLLVL.

In regard to this clone: Because the CDR3 is missing its conserved closing phenylalanine or tryptophan, this is likely a read error. Because the CDR3's place on the DNA is in doubt, the DNA is left out and the CDR3 is given as listed by TCRdb. The chain combines TRBV2 with TRBJ2-3; no DNA check was done on the table's D call, TRBD1. Germline CDR1 SNHLY, CDR2 FYNNEI. Including both end residues, the CDR3 is 12 amino acids long. This CDR3 reads CASSAPGTGPAV.

The rearrangement links TRBV29-1 to TRBJ2-7, with 9 bases fitting TRBD1. This CDR3 contains 14 residues. CDR1 is SQVTM, CDR2 ANQGSEA, per germline. Germline trimming cut 1 base from V and 3 bases from J; bases unmatched to any gene: 4. For the CDR3, the DNA is TGCAGCGTTGAAGCGACAGGGGGTGACTACGAGCAGTACTTC. It codes for CSVEATGGDYEQYF.

In this sample, this clone turned up a few times. The V call is TRBV7-2, the J call TRBJ1-5, with D uncertain. V dropped 3 bases and J dropped 0 bases, with 9 bases sitting between them. CDR1 and CDR2 (germline): SGHTA, FQGNSA. The CDR3 extends over 15 amino acids. CDR3 sequence (DNA): TGTGCCAGCAGCTTCTCCATAGATAGCAATCAGCCCCAGCATTTT. Translation gives CASSFSIDSNQPQHF.

This chain uses TRBV10-3 with TRBJ2-1; D is unresolved. This CDR3 has 13 amino acids. V was clipped by 5 bases and J by 6 bases, with 11 bases between them. Germline V gene sequence: CDR1 ENHRY, CDR2 SYGVKD. The CDR3 DNA follows: TGTGCCATCAGTCCTGACTGGCTCAATGAGCAGTTCTTC. This codes for CAISPDWLNEQFF.

The rearrangement uses TRBV5-6 and TRBJ2-3; D gene unclear. The length of the CDR3 is 13 residues. Germline CDR1 and CDR2: SGHDT and YYEEEE. Deletions cut 4 bases from V and 1 base from J, with 7 bases between. In nucleotides, the CDR3 is TGTGCCAGCAGCACGGTGGGCACAGATACGCAGTATTTT. This gives the protein CASSTVGTDTQYF.

In DNA form, the CDR3 reads TGTGCCTGGAGCAGAGGACAGACTCTCTACACCTTC. The encoded protein is CAWSRGQTLYTF. This rearrangement joins TRBV30 to TRBJ1-2; possible D gene TRBD1, 6 bases. Germline assignment: CDR1 GTSNPN and CDR2 SVGIG (reference sequence). The V and J ends lost 3 bases and 10 bases respectively, with 15 bases between them. The CDR3 spans 12 residues.

The chain has TRBV30 and TRBJ1-4, with TRBD1 identical over 7 bases. Germline CDR1 GTSNPN, CDR2 SVGIG (reference sequence). The CDR3 length is 12 residues. V shed 5 bases, J shed 8 bases, and the junction held 5 bases outside the gene matches. CDR3 coding DNA: TGTGCCTGGGGGCAGGGGGACGAAAAACTGTTTTTT. This encodes CAWGQGDEKLFF.

This chain connects TRBV5-5 to TRBJ1-4; 9 bases are a match to TRBD1. CDR3 size: 14 residues. Germline V gene data show CDR1 as SGHKS and CDR2 as YYEKEE (reference sequence). The V segment lost 3 bases and the J segment 7 bases; nucleotides outside the gene matches: 4. The CDR3 here is CASSSGTGFEKLFF. CDR3 in DNA: TGTGCCAGCAGCTCCGGGACAGGGTTTGAAAAACTGTTTTTT.

In its sample, this clone was seen once. The chain couples TRBV7-2 to TRBJ2-7; 10 positions match TRBD1. The germline V gene has CDR1 SGHTA and CDR2 FQGNSA. CDR3 size: 14 residues. The trim removed 4 bases at V and 3 bases at J, leaving 3 bases unmatched. The CDR3, as DNA: TGTGCCAGCAGCTACCGGACAGGGGGCTACGAGCAGTACTTC. It is translated as CASSYRTGGYEQYF.

The chain has TRBV18 and TRBJ2-1, with TRBD2 as a possible D gene (5 bases). This CDR3 is built from 16 residues. Germline V gives CDR1 KGHSH, CDR2 LQKENI. Trimming removed 0 bases from V and 2 bases from J, with 11 bases in between. CDR3 sequence (DNA): TGTGCCAGCTCACCACCGGCTAGCCAAGCCTACAATGAGCAGTTCTTC. Protein sequence: CASSPPASQAYNEQFF.